What follows is one TCR beta chain and its context. Germline assignment: CDR1 MNHEY and CDR2 SMNVEV (reference sequence). This CDR3 contains 15 residues. V trimming: 2 bases; J trimming: 5 bases; junction bases outside the gene matches: 7. Original analysis: Amplification of reference gene primers was used by the study to estimate nucleated cell counts. Assay: immunoSEQ multiplex PCR; the TCRdb copy retains only in-frame clones and omits some. V, J and clone size are taken as reported in that table, and D and trimming were inferred from the DNA itself. The sample has about 140,000 clones; approximately 86% are singletons. This entry is derived from a study of blood T cell repertoires in COVID-19. For the study at large: Acute and convalescent COVID-19 specimens originated in the United States, Italy and Spain. T cells, B-cell-depleted T cells, or PBMCs supplied cDNA or gDNA.

The TCR originated in a human donor in a cohort sampled during active COVID-19. The chain recombines TRBV27 with TRBJ2-7, with 9 bases lining up with TRBD2. The sample consisted of peripheral blood. Here the CDR3 reads CASSLALGLANEQYF. Here the CDR3 DNA reads TGTGCCAGCAGTTTAGCCTTGGGACTAGCTAACGAGCAGTACTTC.